The source of this T cell receptor beta chain is a study of blood T cell repertoires in COVID-19. Study-wide background: Some COVID-19 samples were acute and others convalescent; all came from the United States, Italy and Spain. In each case, the material was cDNA or gDNA derived from T cells, B-cell-depleted T cells, or PBMCs.

The CDR3 has 14 residues. Germline values: CDR1 MGHRA, CDR2 YSYEKL. V gave up 9 bases and J gave up 1 base, with 15 bases separating them. In the study's own analysis: Scientists estimated how many nucleated cells there were by amplifying reference gene primers. TCRdb's table, derived via immunoSEQ multiplex PCR, lists solely in-frame clones and lacks some. The V and J calls and clone size were taken over from that table, and D and trimming were inferred from the DNA. In the table there are 300,000 or so clones, approximately 90% of which are singletons. The sample taken for sequencing was peripheral blood. The gene calls are TRBV4-1 and TRBJ1-1; D is undetermined. This receptor was taken from a woman between 40 and 50 years old with acute or convalescent COVID-19. CDR3 sequence (DNA): TGCGCCAGTTCAGGATTGCATTCGAACACTGAAGCTTTCTTT. Translated: CASSGLHSNTEAFF.